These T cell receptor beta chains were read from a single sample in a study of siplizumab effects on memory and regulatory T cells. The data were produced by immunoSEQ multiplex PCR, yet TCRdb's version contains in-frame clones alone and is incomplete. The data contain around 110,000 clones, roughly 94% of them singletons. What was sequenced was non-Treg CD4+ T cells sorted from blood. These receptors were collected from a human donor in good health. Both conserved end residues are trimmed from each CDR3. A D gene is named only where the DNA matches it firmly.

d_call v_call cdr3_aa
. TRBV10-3 AISEGYTNPWQPQH
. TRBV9 ASSDTRTTGRMQETQY
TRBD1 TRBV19 ASSNRDRLYSNQPQH
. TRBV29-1 SVGEVGYNEQF
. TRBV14 ASSPWTATYEQY
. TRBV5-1 ASSLMGANEKLF
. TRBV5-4 ASSLGGAGPNEQY
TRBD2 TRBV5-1 ASSLGGRTSAETQY
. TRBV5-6 ASSLPGTGELF
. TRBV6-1 ASSEVDSPLH
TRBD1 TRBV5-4 ASSLLGQGVNYGYT